This T cell receptor (beta chain) comes out of a study of Ad26.COV2.S vaccination and SARS-CoV-2 variants. This CDR3 is 11 amino acids long. Germline V gene sequence: CDR1 LGHDT, CDR2 YNNKEL (reference sequence). The protocol was immunoSEQ multiplex PCR, while the TCRdb copy is restricted to in-frame clones and leaves out a portion. The table includes more than 300,000 clones, 70% to 90% detected once. Treatment noted: 15 to 20 received Ad26.COV2.S at low or high dose, single or two shots; roughly five received placebo; per-sample allocation not given. It was on day 63 after the first vaccine or placebo injection that samples were taken. Of note for this clone: At one of its ends the junction is not consistent with the germline gene, which may arise from a read error.

V is TRBV3-1 (or the pseudogene TRBV3-2) and J is TRBJ1-1; D remains ambiguous. The receptor's source is a person aged 18-60 years who received the Ad26.COV2.S COVID-19 vaccine or a placebo. The sample was peripheral blood, taken in a trial of Ad26.COV2.S vaccine versus placebo. CDR3 DNA sequence: TGTGCCAGCAGCCACTCTTACACCTGTTACTTT. Its protein product is CASSHSYTCYF.